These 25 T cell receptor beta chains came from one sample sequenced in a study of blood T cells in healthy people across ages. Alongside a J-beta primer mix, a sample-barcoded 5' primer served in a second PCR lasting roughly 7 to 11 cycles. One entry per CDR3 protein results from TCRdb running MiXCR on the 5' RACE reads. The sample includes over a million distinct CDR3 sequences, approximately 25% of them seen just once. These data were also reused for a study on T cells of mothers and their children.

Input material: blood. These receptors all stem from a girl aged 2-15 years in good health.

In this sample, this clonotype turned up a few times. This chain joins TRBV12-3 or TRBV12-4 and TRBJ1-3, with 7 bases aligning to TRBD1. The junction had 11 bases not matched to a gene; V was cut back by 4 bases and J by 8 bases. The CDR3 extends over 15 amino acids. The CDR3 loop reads CASSSGEGAMDTIYF. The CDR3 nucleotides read TGTGCCAGCAGTTCCGGAGAGGGGGCTATGGACACCATATATTTT.

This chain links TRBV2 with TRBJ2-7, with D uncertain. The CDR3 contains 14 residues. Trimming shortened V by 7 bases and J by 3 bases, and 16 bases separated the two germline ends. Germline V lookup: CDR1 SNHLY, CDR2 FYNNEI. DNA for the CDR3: TGTGCCAGCACCCCAGGCGAGACGTTCTACGAGCAGTACTTC. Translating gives CASTPGETFYEQYF.

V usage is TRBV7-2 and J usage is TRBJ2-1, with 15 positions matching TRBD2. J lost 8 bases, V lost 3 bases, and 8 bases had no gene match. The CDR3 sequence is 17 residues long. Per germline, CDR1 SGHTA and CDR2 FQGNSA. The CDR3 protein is CASSFGQGLAGGYEQFF. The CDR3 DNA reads TGTGCCAGCAGCTTCGGACAGGGACTAGCGGGAGGTTATGAGCAGTTCTTC.

The DNA of the CDR3 is TGTGCCAGTAGCAAGGGGTCTTTACAGCTGAACACTGAAGCTTTCTTT. Residues: CASSKGSLQLNTEAFF. This chain uses TRBV19 with TRBJ1-1; the D gene is possibly TRBD1 (5 bases). The CDR3 spans 16 residues. The germline V gene has CDR1 LNHDA and CDR2 SQIVND (reference sequence). The germline V and J ends were trimmed by 6 bases and 0 bases, with 17 bases remaining between them.

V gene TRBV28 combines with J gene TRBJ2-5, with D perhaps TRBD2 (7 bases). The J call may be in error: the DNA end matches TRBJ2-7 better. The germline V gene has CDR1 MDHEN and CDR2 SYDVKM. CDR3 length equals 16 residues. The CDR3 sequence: CASSLLWEGVSDEQYF. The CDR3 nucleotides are TGTGCCAGCAGTTTGCTCTGGGAGGGGGTGAGCGACGAGCAGTACTTC.

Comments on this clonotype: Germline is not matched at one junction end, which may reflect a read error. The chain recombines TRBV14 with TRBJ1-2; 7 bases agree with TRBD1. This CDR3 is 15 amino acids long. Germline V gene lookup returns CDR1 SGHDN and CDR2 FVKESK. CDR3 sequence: CACSQDEGAGYGYTF. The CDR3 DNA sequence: TGTGCCTGCAGCCAAGATGAGGGGGCTGGATATGGCTACACCTTC.

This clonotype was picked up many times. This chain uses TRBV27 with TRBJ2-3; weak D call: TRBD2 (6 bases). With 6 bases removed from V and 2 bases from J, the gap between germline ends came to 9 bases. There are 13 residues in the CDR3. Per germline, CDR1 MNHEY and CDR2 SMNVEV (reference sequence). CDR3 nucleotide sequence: TGTGCCAGCAGCTGGGACTCCACAGATACGCAGTATTTT. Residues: CASSWDSTDTQYF.

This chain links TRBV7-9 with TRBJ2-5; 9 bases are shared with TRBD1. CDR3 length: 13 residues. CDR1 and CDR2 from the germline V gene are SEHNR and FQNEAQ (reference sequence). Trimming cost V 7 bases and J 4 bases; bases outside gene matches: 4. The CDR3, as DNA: TGTGCCAGCACCTTGGACAGGGGAGAGACCCAGTACTTC. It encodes CASTLDRGETQYF.

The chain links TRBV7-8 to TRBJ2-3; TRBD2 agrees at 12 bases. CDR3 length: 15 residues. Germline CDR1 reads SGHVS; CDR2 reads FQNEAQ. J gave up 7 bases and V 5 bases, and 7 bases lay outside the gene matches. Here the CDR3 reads CASSLLAGGPNTQYF. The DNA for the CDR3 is TGTGCCAGCAGCCTTCTAGCGGGGGGGCCAAATACGCAGTATTTT.

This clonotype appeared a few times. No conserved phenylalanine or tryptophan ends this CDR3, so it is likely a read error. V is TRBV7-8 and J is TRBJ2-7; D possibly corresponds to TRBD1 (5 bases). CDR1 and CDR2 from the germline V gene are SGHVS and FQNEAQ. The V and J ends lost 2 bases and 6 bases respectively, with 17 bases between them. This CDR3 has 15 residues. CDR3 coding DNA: TGTGCCAGCAGCTTAATTTGGGTGACTGGGGCCGAGCAGTACCTC. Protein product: CASSLIWVTGAEQYL.

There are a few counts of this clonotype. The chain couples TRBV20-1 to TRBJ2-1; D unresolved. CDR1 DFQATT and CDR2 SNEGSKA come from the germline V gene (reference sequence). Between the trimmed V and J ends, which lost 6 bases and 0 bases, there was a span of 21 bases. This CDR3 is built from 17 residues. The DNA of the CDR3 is TGCAGTGCCGGGCAGATGACTTCCTCGAGCTCCTACAATGAGCAGTTCTTC. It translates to CSAGQMTSSSSYNEQFF.

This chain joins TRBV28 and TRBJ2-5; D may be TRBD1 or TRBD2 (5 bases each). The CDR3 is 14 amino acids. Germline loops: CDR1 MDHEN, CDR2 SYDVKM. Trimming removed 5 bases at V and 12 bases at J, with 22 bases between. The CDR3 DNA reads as TGTGCCAGCAGTCCCTCCGGGACGATTTTATTTAAGTACTTC. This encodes CASSPSGTILFKYF.

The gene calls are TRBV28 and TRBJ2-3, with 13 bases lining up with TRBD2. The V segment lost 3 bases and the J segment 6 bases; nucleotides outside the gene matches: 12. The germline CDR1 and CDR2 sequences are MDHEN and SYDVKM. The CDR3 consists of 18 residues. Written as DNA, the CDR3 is TGTGCCAGCAGTTTTTTCGGGACTAGCGGGACGGAAAGGGATACGCAGTATTTT. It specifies CASSFFGTSGTERDTQYF.

Written as DNA, the CDR3 is TGTGCCAGCAGCTTGGACAGTCTTAACCCCTACGAGCAGTACTTC. Translated, it gives CASSLDSLNPYEQYF. The V call is TRBV7-9, the J call TRBJ2-7, with D possibly being TRBD1 (6 bases). This CDR3 is built from 15 residues. V was trimmed by 3 bases and J by 2 bases, leaving 14 bases between them. Germline V gene lookup returns CDR1 SEHNR and CDR2 FQNEAQ (reference sequence).

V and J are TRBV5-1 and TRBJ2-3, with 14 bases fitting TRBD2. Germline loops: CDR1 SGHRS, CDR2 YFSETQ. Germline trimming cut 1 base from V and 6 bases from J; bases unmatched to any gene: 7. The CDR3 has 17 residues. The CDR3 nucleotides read TGCGCCAGCAGCTTGCGACTAGCGGGAGGGCCGGATGATACGCAGTATTTT. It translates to CASSLRLAGGPDDTQYF.

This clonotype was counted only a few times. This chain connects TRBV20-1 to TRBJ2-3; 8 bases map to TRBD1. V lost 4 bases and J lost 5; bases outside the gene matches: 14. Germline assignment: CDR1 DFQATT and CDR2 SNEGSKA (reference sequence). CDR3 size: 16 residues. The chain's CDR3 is CSAISPAGGSGDTQYF. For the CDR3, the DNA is TGCAGTGCTATTTCACCCGCAGGGGGCTCGGGAGATACGCAGTATTTT.

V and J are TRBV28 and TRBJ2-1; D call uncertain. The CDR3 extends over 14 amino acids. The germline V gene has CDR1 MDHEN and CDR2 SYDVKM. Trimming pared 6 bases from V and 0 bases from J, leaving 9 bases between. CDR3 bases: TGTGCCAGCAGCGCGCCCAGCTCCTACAATGAGCAGTTCTTC. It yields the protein CASSAPSSYNEQFF.

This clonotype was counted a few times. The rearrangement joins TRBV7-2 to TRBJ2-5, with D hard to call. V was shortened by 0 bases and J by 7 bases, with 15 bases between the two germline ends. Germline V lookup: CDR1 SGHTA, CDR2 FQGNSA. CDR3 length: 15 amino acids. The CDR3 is CASSLATGPWGTQYF. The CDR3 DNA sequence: TGTGCCAGCAGCTTAGCAACCGGCCCTTGGGGGACCCAGTACTTC.

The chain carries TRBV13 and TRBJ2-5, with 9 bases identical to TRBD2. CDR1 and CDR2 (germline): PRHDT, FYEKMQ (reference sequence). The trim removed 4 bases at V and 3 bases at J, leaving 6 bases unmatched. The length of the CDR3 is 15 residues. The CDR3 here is CASSSLGLAKETQYF. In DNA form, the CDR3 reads TGTGCCAGCAGCTCCCTCGGACTAGCGAAAGAGACCCAGTACTTC.

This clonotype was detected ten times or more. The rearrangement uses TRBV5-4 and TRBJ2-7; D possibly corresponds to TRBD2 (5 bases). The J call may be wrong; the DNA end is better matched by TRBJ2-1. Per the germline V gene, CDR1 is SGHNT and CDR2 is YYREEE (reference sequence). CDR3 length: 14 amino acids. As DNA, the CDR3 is TGTGCCAGCAGCTTGGGTCGGGGTCGGGATGAGCAGTTCTTC. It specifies CASSLGRGRDEQFF.

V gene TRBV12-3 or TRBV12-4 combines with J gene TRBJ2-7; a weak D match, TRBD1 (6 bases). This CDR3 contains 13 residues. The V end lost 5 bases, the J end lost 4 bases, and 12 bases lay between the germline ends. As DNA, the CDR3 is TGTGCCAGCAGTGACAGGTCCTGGTACGAGCAGTACTTC. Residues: CASSDRSWYEQYF.

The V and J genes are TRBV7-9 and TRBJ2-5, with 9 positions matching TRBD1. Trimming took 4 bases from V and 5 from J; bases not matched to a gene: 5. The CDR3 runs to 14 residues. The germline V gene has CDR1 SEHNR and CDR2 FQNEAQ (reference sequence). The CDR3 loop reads CASSYRDRAETQYF. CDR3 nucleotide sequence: TGTGCCAGCAGCTACCGGGACAGGGCGGAGACCCAGTACTTC.

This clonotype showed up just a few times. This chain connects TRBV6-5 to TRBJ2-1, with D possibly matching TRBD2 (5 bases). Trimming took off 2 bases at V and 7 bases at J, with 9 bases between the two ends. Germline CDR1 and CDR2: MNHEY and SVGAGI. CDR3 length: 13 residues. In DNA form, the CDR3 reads TGTGCCAGCAGTTACCGCGGCGGGAATGAGCAGTTCTTC. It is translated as CASSYRGGNEQFF.

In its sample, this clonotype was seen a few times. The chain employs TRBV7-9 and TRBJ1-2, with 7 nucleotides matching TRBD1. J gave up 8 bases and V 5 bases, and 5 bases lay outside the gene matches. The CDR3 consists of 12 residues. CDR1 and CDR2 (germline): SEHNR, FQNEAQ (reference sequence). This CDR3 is CASSPQGDGYTF. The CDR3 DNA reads TGTGCCAGCAGCCCCCAGGGGGACGGCTACACCTTC.

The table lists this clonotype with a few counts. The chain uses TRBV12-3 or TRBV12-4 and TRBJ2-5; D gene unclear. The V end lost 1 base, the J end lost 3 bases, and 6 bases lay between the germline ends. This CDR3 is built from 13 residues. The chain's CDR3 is CASSLVIEETQYF. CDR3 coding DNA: TGTGCCAGCAGTTTAGTGATTGAAGAGACCCAGTACTTC.